These 15 T cell receptor beta chains were sequenced from one sample in a study of PD-1 blockade in classical Hodgkin lymphoma. Sequencing used immunoSEQ multiplex PCR; TCRdb keeps in-frame clones, though not all of them. The data show about 97,000 clones, 80% to 85% seen once. Every one of the patients relapsed after autologous stem cell transplantation (brentuximab vedotin exposure was variable). This sample comprised peripheral blood mononuclear cells (PBMCs), obtained at baseline. The source of these receptors is a human donor with classical Hodgkin lymphoma.

Regarding this clone: Relative to the germline gene, one junction end is altered; a read error may explain this. The chain links TRBV19 to TRBJ1-3; D is unclear. Germline loops: CDR1 LNHDA, CDR2 SQIVND (reference sequence). The CDR3 consists of 11 residues. CDR3 DNA: TGTGCCAGTAGTATTGGAGACACCATATATTTT. Translating gives CASSIGDTIYF.

This chain uses TRBV28 with TRBJ2-4, with D perhaps given as TRBD1 or TRBD2 (5 bases each). Germline CDR1 is MDHEN and CDR2 is SYDVKM. Trimming stripped 4 bases from V and 7 bases from J, with 14 bases between. The CDR3 runs 14 residues. The CDR3 bases are TGTGCCAGCAGTTCCGGGACCGCCGGGAACATTCAGTACTTC. Amino acids: CASSSGTAGNIQYF.

The chain recombines TRBV19 with TRBJ1-2, with TRBD1 as a possible D gene (6 bases). CDR1 and CDR2 from the germline V gene are LNHDA and SQIVND (reference sequence). Trimming pared 5 bases from V and 5 bases from J, leaving 15 bases between. The CDR3 spans 14 residues. CDR3 region: CASSWGPSGYGYTF. CDR3 in DNA: TGTGCCAGTAGTTGGGGGCCCTCTGGGTATGGCTACACCTTC.

The chain employs TRBV10-3 and TRBJ2-2, with TRBD1 matching over 9 bases. The length of the CDR3 is 14 residues. J lost 7 bases, V lost 6 bases, and 6 bases had no gene match. Germline V gene lookup returns CDR1 ENHRY and CDR2 SYGVKD. For the CDR3, the DNA is TGTGCCATCAGGGGACAGGGCACGAACGGGGAGCTGTTTTTT. Its protein is CAIRGQGTNGELFF.

The chain employs TRBV9 and TRBJ2-3; a possible D gene is TRBD2 (6 bases). Germline V gene sequence: CDR1 SGDLS, CDR2 YYNGEE. The V gene lost 5 bases and the J gene lost 2 bases, with 21 bases spanning the gap. The CDR3 is 17 residues long. The CDR3 nucleotides read TGTGCCAGCAGTGTTAGCGGAGCCGGGTTTTACACAGATACGCAGTATTTT. Translating it yields CASSVSGAGFYTDTQYF.

This clone has a single count. This rearrangement joins TRBV4-3 to TRBJ2-5, with no clear D. The CDR3 has 14 amino acids. Trimming shortened V by 0 bases and J by 5 bases, and 10 bases separated the two germline ends. The germline V gene has CDR1 LGHNA and CDR2 YSLEER. CDR3 sequence: CASSQESQKETQYF. In nucleotides, the CDR3 is TGCGCCAGCAGCCAAGAGTCTCAGAAGGAGACCCAGTACTTC.

Concerning this clone: Relative to the germline gene, one junction end is altered; a read error may explain this. The chain recombines TRBV6-1 with TRBJ2-7; perhaps TRBD2 as D (6 bases). CDR3 length: 11 amino acids. Germline V gene lookup returns CDR1 MNHNS and CDR2 SASEGT. CDR3 amino acids: CASSEREVAAF. CDR3 DNA: TGTGCCAGCAGTGAAAGGGAGGTTGCGGCTTTC.

The chain is built from TRBV6-5 and TRBJ1-1; D ambiguous. From germline, CDR1 is MNHEY and CDR2 SVGAGI. Trimming shortened V by 10 bases and J by 2 bases, and 17 bases separated the two germline ends. CDR3 length: 14 amino acids. The CDR3 spells CAIRRVGRNTEAFF. CDR3 bases: TGTGCCATCAGACGTGTCGGTAGAAACACTGAAGCTTTCTTT.

The gene calls are TRBV28 and TRBJ1-1; TRBD1 might be the D (5 bases). V was trimmed by 7 bases and J by 12 bases, leaving 21 bases between them. The CDR3 is 13 residues long. Germline lookup yields CDR1 MDHEN and CDR2 SYDVKM. CDR3 region: CASTPPGRARPFF. The CDR3 DNA follows: TGTGCCAGCACTCCTCCGGGGCGGGCGCGGCCTTTCTTT.

V usage is TRBV5-5 and J usage is TRBJ2-5; D might be TRBD1 or TRBD2, each matching 5 bases. The CDR3 loop spans 13 amino acids. Germline lookup yields CDR1 SGHKS and CDR2 YYEKEE (reference sequence). V lost 4 bases, J lost 2 bases, and 9 bases lay in between. The DNA of the CDR3 is TGTGCCAGCAGCCCGGGACCACAAGAGACCCAGTACTTC. It yields the protein CASSPGPQETQYF.

The CDR3 nucleotides read TGTGCCAGCAACTCCCAGGGGCATGGCTACACCTTC. Translating gives CASNSQGHGYTF. The V and J genes are TRBV2 and TRBJ1-2; D is perhaps TRBD1 (6 bases). The CDR3 consists of 12 residues. Trimming took 7 bases from V and 6 from J, leaving 12 bases between them. From germline, CDR1 is SNHLY and CDR2 FYNNEI.

The chain employs TRBV19 and TRBJ2-4; D might be TRBD1 (6 bases). CDR1 and CDR2 from the germline V gene are LNHDA and SQIVND (reference sequence). The length of the CDR3 is 16 residues. Trimming removed 5 bases from V and 1 base from J, with 15 bases in between. CDR3 in DNA: TGTGCCAGTAGTCCATGGACAGAGATCGCCAAAAACATTCAGTACTTC. Protein: CASSPWTEIAKNIQYF. Full variable domain (remainder filled in from reference TRBV19 and TRBJ2-4): DGGITQSPKYLFRKEGQNVTLSCEQNLNHDAMYWYRQDPGQGLRLIYYSQIVNDFQKGDIAEGYSVSREKKESFPLTVTSAQKNPTAFYLCASSPWTEIAKNIQYFGAGTRLSVL.

V usage is TRBV10-3 and J usage is TRBJ2-5; 7 nucleotides line up with TRBD2. V shed 4 bases and J 2 bases; nucleotides not matched to a gene: 1. The CDR3 covers 13 residues. CDR1 is ENHRY and CDR2 is SYGVKD in the germline V gene. The CDR3 here is CAISAGGQETQYF. CDR3 sequence (DNA): TGTGCCATCAGTGCGGGGGGTCAAGAGACCCAGTACTTC.

This chain connects TRBV28 to TRBJ2-3; 10 bases fit TRBD1. CDR3 length equals 15 residues. Trimming cost V 5 bases and J 2 bases; bases outside gene matches: 4. Germline-derived CDR1 and CDR2 are MDHEN and SYDVKM. The CDR3 loop is CASSNRQGATDTQYF. DNA for the CDR3: TGTGCCAGCAGTAACCGACAGGGGGCCACAGATACGCAGTATTTT. The entire variable domain, with the rest obtained from reference TRBV28 and TRBJ2-3, is as follows: DVKVTQSSRYLVKRTGEKVFLECVQDMDHENMFWYRQDPGLGLRLIYFSYDVKMKEKGDIPEGYSVSREKKERFSLILESASTNQTSMYLCASSNRQGATDTQYFGPGTRLTVL.

The chain couples TRBV11-3 to TRBJ2-1; maybe TRBD2 (6 bases). V lost 4 bases and J lost 8, with 18 bases in between. This CDR3 region has 15 residues. Germline assignment: CDR1 SGHNT and CDR2 YENEEA. The CDR3 DNA sequence: TGTGCCAGCAGCTCAGGGACTCACGGCGCGGATGAGCAGTTCTTC. This translates into CASSSGTHGADEQFF.